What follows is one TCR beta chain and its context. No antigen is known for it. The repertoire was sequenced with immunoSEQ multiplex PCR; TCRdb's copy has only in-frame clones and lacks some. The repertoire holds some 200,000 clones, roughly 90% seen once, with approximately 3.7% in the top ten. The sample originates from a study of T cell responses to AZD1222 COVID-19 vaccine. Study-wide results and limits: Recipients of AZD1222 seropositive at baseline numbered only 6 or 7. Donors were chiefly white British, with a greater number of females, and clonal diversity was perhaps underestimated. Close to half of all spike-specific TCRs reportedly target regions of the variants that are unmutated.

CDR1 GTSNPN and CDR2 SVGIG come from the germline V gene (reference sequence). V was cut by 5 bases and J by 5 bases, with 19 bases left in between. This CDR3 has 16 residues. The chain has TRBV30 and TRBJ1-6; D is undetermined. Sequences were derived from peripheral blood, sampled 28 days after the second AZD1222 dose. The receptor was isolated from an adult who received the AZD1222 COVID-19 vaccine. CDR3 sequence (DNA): TGTGCCTGGGGGATGCTTTCCTTATCCAATAATTCACCCCTCCACTTT. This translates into CAWGMLSLSNNSPLHF.